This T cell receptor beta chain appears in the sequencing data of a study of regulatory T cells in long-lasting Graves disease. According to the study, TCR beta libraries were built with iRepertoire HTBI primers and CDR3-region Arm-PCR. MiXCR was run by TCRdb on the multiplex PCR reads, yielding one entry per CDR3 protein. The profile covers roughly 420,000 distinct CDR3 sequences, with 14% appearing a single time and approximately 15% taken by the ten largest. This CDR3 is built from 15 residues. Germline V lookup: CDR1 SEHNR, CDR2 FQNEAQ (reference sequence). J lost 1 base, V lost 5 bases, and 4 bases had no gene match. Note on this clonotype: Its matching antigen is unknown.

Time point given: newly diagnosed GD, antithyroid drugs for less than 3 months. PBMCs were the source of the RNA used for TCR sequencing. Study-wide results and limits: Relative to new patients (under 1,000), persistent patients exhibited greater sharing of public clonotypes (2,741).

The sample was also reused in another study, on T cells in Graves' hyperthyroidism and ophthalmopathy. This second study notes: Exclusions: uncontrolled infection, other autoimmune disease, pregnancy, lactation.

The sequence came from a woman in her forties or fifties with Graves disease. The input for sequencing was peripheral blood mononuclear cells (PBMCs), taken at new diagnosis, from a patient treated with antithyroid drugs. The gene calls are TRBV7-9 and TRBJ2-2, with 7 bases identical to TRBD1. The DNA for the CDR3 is TGTGCCAGCAGCAACCGACAGGGGAACACCGGGGAGCTGTTTTTT. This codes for CASSNRQGNTGELFF.